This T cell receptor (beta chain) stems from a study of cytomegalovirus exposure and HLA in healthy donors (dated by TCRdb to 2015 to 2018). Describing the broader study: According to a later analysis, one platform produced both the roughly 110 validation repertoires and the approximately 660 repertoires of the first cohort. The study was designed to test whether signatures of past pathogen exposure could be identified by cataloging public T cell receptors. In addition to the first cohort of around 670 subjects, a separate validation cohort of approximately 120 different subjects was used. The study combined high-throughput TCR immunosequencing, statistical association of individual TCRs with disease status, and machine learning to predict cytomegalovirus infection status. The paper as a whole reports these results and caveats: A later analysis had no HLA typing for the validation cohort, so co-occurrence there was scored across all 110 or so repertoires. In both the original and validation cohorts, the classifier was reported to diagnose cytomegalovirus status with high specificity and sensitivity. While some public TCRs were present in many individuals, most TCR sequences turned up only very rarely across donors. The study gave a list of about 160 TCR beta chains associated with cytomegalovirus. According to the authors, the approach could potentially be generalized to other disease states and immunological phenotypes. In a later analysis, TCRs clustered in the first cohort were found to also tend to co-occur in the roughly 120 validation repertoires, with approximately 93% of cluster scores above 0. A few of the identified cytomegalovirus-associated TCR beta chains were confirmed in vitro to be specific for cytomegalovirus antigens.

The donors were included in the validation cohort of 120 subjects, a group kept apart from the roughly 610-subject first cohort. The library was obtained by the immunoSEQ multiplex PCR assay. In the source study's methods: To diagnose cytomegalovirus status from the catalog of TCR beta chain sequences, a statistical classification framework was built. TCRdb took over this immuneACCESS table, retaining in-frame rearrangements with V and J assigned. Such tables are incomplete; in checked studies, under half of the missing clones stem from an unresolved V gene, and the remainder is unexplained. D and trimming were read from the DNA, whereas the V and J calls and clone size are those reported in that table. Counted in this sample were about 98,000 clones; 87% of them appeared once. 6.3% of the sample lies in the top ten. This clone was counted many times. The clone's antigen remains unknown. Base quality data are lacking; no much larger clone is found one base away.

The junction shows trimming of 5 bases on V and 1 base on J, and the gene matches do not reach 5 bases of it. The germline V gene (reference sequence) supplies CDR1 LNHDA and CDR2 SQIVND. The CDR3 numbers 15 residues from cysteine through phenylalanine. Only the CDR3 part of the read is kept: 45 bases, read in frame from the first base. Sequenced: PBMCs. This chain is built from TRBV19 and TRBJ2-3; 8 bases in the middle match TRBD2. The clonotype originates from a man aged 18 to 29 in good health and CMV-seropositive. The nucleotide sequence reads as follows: TGTGCCAGTAGTCCAACTAGCGGAGGCACAGATACGCAGTATTTT. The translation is CASSPTSGGTDTQYF.